This T cell receptor (beta chain) was sequenced in a study of read filtering for tumor transcriptome and immune sequencing. As for the study in general: 8 patients were R-ISS I, 16 were R-ISS II, about seven were R-ISS III.

J lost 5 bases, V lost 4 bases, and 4 bases had no gene match. There are 14 residues in the CDR3. At the time of active disease, bone marrow was collected from every patient. Study outcomes and limitations: Approximately 77% of IR-seq clonotypes had a single read, yet these held about 3.5% of reads. This fraction held mixed bone marrow immune cells after CD138-negative sorting.

For this clonotype: Its target is not known.

This library used roughly 400 ng RNA and molecular barcoded adaptors spanning alpha/delta and beta/gamma chains. In TCRdb, the reads were re-called with MiXCR into one record per CDR3 protein. The profile shows some 20,000 distinct CDR3 sequences, roughly a fifth of them singletons. Sequencing was performed on a population of CD138-negative cells sorted from bone marrow. The chain combines TRBV12-3 or TRBV12-4 with TRBJ2-5, with 10 nucleotides matching TRBD1. This receptor was identified in a donor older than 35 with multiple myeloma. The CDR3 protein is CASSSGTGDETQYF. The CDR3 coding sequence is TGTGCCAGCAGTTCCGGGACAGGGGATGAGACCCAGTACTTC.